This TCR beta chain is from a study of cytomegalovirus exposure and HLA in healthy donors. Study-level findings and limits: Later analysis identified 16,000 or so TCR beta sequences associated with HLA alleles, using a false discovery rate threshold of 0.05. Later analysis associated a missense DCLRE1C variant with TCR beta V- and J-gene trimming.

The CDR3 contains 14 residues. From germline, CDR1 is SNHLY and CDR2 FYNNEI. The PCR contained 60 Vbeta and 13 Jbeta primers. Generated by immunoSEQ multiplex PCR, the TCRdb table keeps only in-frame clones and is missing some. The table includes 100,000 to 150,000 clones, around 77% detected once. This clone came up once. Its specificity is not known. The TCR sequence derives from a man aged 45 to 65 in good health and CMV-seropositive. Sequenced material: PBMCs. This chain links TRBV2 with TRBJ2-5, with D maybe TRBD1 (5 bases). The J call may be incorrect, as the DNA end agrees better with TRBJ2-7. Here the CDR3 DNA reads TGTGCCAGCAGCCTTTTTAATGGGGCAGCCGAGCAGTACTTC. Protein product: CASSLFNGAAEQYF.